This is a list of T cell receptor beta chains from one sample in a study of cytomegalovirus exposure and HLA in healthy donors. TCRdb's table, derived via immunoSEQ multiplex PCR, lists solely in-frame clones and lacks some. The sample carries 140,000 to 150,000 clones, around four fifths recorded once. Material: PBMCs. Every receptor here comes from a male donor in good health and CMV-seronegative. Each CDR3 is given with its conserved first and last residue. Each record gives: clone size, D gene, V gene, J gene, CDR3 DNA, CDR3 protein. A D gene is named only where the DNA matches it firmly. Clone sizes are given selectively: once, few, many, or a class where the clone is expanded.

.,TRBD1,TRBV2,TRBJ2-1,TGTGCCAGCAGGGAGACAGGGACAAGTGAGCAGTTCTTC,CASRETGTSEQFF
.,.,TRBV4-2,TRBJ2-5,TGTGCCAGCAGCCAAGGCCAGGGCTCCAGTTTGGAGACCCAGTACTTC,CASSQGQGSSLETQYF
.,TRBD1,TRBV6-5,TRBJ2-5,TGTGCCAGCAGCCCAGGGGGGACCCAGTACTTC,CASSPGGTQYF
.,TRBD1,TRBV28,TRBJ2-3,TGTGCCAGCAGTTCCTATGGAGGGACAGGGGGAAACACAGATACGCAGTATTTT,CASSSYGGTGGNTDTQYF
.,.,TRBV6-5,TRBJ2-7,TGTGCCAGCAGTTCACTTCAAAGACTAGACCGCGAGCAGTACTTC,CASSSLQRLDREQYF
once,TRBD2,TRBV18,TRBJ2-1,TGTGCCAGCTCATTAGCGGGGGGGCGCAATGAGCAGTTCTTC,CASSLAGGRNEQFF
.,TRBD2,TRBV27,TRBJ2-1,TGTGCCAGCAGTTTAAGGCAGGGGCTTTCGCGTCTAGCGGGGCACAATGAGCAGTTCTTC,CASSLRQGLSRLAGHNEQFF
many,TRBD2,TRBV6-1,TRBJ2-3,TGTGCCAGCACTGCTAGCGGGGGGTCCGGAGATACGCAGTATTTT,CASTASGGSGDTQYF
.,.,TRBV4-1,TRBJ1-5,TGCGCCAGCAGCCCGCCGGGACACTCCAATCAGCCCCAGCATTTT,CASSPPGHSNQPQHF
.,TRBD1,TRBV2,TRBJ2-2,TGTGCCAGCAGTGAGACGACAGGGGTTAACACCGGGGAGCTGTTTTTT,CASSETTGVNTGELFF
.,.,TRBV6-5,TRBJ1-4,TGTGCCAGCAGTTCACAGGGTGGGGAAAAACTGTTTTTT,CASSSQGGEKLFF
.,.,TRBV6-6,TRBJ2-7,TGTGCCAGCAGTTATGGCCTCTACGAGCAGTACTTC,CASSYGLYEQYF
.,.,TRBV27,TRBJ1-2,TGTGCCAGCAGTTTATCTTCAGGCTATGGCTACACCTTC,CASSLSSGYGYTF
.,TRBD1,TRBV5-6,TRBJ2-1,TGTGCCAGCACCCAGGGGGCCGTCTCGGATGAGCAGTTCTTC,CASTQGAVSDEQFF
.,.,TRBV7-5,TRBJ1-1,TGTGCCAGAAGCAAACCCTGGACAGGCCGGGGACCAATGAACACTGAAGCTTTCTTT,CARSKPWTGRGPMNTEAFF
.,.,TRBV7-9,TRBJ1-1,TGTGCCAGCAGCTTATATTCGAATCCGGGGGGGAGCACTGAAGCTTTCTTT,CASSLYSNPGGSTEAFF
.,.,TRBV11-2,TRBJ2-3,TGTGCCAGCAGCTTACGTCCAGGGGAGGGCCTCTCAGATACGCAGTATTTT,CASSLRPGEGLSDTQYF
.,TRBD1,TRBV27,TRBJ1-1,TGTGCCAGCAGTTCCGTCGACAGGGTCGAGAACACTGAAGCTTTCTTT,CASSSVDRVENTEAFF
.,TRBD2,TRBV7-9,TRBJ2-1,TGTGCCAGCAGCCCACGCGGGGGGGCCCTATACAATGAGCAGTTCTTC,CASSPRGGALYNEQFF
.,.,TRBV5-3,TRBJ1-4,TGTGCCAGAAAAGAGGGATCAACTAATGAAAAACTGTTTTTT,CARKEGSTNEKLFF
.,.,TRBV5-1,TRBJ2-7,TGCGCCAGCAGGGGAGGACTAGGGGGTTCCGAGCAGTACTTC,CASRGGLGGSEQYF
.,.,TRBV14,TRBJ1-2,TGTGCCAGCAGCCAAGTCCATGGCAACTATGGCTACACCTTC,CASSQVHGNYGYTF
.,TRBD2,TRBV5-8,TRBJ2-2,TGTGCCAGCAGCTTGAGACTTGCGGGGGGGCGCACCGGGGAGCTGTTTTTT,CASSLRLAGGRTGELFF
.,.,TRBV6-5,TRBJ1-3,TGTGCCAGCAGTTACTCTACTACAGGCTCTGGAAACACCATATATTTT,CASSYSTTGSGNTIYF
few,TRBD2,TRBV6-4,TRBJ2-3,TGTGCCAGCAGTGAGGCTAGCGGTTCAGATACGCAGTATTTT,CASSEASGSDTQYF
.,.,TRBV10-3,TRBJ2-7,TGTGCCATCAGTCCACGACAGGGGAGAGCGGGAGGCGAGCAGTACTTC,CAISPRQGRAGGEQYF
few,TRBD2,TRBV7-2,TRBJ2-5,TGTGCCAGCAGCCGAACCTGGGGGGGCCAAGAGACCCAGTACTTC,CASSRTWGGQETQYF
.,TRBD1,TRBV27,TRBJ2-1,TGTGCCAGCAGTTTAACAGGGGGCTGGAGTGAGCAGTTCTTC,CASSLTGGWSEQFF
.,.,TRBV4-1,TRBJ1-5,TGCGCCAGCAGCCAGGGTGGAACGGGTCAGCCCCAGCATTTT,CASSQGGTGQPQHF
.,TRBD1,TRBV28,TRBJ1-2,TGTGCCAGCACCAGGGGGGCCTCTAACTATGGCTACACCTTC,CASTRGASNYGYTF
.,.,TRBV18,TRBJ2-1,TGTGCCAGCTCCTTCGTAACGACACCTACCTACAATGAGCAGTTCTTC,CASSFVTTPTYNEQFF
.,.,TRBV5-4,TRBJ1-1,TGTGCCAGCAGCCCCGGGGAGTGGGCTAACACTGAAGCTTTCTTT,CASSPGEWANTEAFF
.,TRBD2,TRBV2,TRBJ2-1,TGTGCCAGCAGCGCTAGCGGAAACTCCTACAATGAGCAGTTCTTC,CASSASGNSYNEQFF
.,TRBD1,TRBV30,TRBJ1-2,TGTGCCTGGAGTGGACAGGGGATATTAGGCTACACCTTC,CAWSGQGILGYTF
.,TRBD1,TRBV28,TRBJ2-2,TGTGCCAGCGGCCCGACAGGGGGCGCAGAGGAGCTGTTTTTT,CASGPTGGAEELFF
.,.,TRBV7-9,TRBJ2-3,TGTGCCAGCAGCTTTTCGGGGTCCACAGATACGCAGTATTTT,CASSFSGSTDTQYF
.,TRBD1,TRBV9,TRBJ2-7,TGTGCCAGCAGCGGGGGAGACAGGGCCTACGAGCAGTACTTC,CASSGGDRAYEQYF
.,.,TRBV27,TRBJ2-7,TGTGCCAGCAGTTTTGTAGGGGGTCACGAGCAGTACTTC,CASSFVGGHEQYF
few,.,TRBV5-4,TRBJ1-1,TGTGCCAGCACCTCGACTGTGAACACTGAAGCTTTCTTT,CASTSTVNTEAFF
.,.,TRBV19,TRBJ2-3,TGTGCCAGTAGCTTGGGGGCACTCCCAGATACGCAGTATTTT,CASSLGALPDTQYF
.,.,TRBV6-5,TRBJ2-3,TGTGCCAGCAGTTACGGGGCGGAAGATACGCAGTATTTT,CASSYGAEDTQYF
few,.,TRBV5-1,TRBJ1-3,TGCGCCAGCAGATTTGACTTTGCTGGAAACACCATATATTTT,CASRFDFAGNTIYF
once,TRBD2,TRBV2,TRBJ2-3,TGTGCCAGCAGTGAAGCCAAGATACTAGCGTCGAGCACAGATACGCAGTATTTT,CASSEAKILASSTDTQYF
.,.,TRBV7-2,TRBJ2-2,TGTGCCAGCAGCTTAGAGACTACTTACACCGGGGAGCTGTTTTTT,CASSLETTYTGELFF
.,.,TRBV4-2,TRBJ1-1,TGTGCCAGCAGCCCGGGACAATACACTGAAGCTTTCTTT,CASSPGQYTEAFF
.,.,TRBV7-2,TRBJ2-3,TGTGCCAGCAGCTCCCACAGGAGGGGCACAGATACGCAGTATTTT,CASSSHRRGTDTQYF
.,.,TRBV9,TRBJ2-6,TGTGCCAGCGAGGCAGGGCTCTCTGGGGCCAACGTCCTGACTTTC,CASEAGLSGANVLTF
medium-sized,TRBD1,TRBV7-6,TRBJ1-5,TGTGCCAGCAGCCAAGGACAGGCCCGGCCCCAGCATTTT,CASSQGQARPQHF
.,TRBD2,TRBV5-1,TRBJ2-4,TGCGCCAGCAGCTCTCTAGCGGGAGGTCATATGGGGCTAGCCAAAAACATTCAGTACTTC,CASSSLAGGHMGLAKNIQYF
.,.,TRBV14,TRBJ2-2,TGTGCCAGCAGCCGGCCCCAGACAGAAACCGGGGAGCTGTTTTTT,CASSRPQTETGELFF
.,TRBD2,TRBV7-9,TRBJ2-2,TGTTCCAGCAGTTCCTGGGGGGGGAACACCGGGGAGCTGTTTTTT,CSSSSWGGNTGELFF
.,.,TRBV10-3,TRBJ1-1,TGTGCCATCAGTGAGTCGACTCCGGGGGATCCGAACACTGAAGCTTTCTTT,CAISESTPGDPNTEAFF